These 3 T cell receptor beta chains were all obtained from the same sample, sequenced in a study of shared clonotypes between healthy human individuals. TCRdb's copy holds only in-frame clones and misses some; the assay was immunoSEQ multiplex PCR. The repertoire has some 490,000 clones, 70% to 85% of them found once; the top ten carry about 11%. Sequencing used PBMCs. The receptors were sampled from a woman aged 40-49 years in good health. Some clones in this sample may be carry-over from other donors' samples.

The V gene is TRBV4-2, the J gene TRBJ2-3; D might be TRBD2 (6 bases). Germline V CDR1 and CDR2: LGHNA, YNFKEQ. The germline V and J ends were trimmed by 0 bases and 4 bases, with 14 bases remaining between them. The CDR3 runs 16 residues. The CDR3 protein is CASSQDSSRGSDTQYF. The CDR3 coding sequence is TGTGCCAGCAGCCAAGATTCGAGCCGGGGGTCAGATACGCAGTATTTT.

The chain combines TRBV19 with TRBJ1-1; maybe TRBD1 (5 bases). The CDR3 consists of 13 residues. Germline CDR1 reads LNHDA; CDR2 reads SQIVND (reference sequence). The V end lost 5 bases, the J end lost 5 bases, and 12 bases lay between the germline ends. CDR3 sequence reads: CASSPHGATEAFF. The CDR3 DNA follows: TGTGCCAGTAGTCCCCACGGGGCAACTGAAGCTTTCTTT.

About this clone: An end of the junction does not agree with germline; a read error may underlie this. This chain links TRBV7-9 with TRBJ1-5, with D unclear. This CDR3 has 14 amino acids. The germline gives CDR1 SEHNR, CDR2 FQNEAQ (reference sequence). CDR3 loop: CASSSYRENRPQHF. In DNA, the CDR3 is TGTGCCAGCAGCTCCTACCGGGAAAATCGGCCCCAGCATTTT.